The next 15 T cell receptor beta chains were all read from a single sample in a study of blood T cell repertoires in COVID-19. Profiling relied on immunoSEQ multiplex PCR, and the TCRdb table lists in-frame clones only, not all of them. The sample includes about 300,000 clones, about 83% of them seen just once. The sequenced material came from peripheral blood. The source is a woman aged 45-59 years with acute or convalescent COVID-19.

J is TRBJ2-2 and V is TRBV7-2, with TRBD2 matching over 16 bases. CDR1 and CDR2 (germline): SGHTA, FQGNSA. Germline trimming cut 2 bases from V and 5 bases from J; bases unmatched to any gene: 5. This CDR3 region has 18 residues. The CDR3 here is CASSLWGLAGGRTGELFF. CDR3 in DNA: TGTGCCAGCAGCTTATGGGGACTAGCGGGAGGGAGGACCGGGGAGCTGTTTTTT.

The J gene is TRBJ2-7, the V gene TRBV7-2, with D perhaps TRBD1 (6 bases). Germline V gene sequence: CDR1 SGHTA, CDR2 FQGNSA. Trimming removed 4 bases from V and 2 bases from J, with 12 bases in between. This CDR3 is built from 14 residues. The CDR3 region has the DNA TGTGCCAGCAGCTCCCAGACAGGCGCCTACGAGCAGTACTTC. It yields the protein CASSSQTGAYEQYF.

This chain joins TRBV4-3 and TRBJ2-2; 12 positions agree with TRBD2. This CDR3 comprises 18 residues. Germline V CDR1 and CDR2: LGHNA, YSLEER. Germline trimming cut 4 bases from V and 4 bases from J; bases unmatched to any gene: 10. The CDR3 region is CASSPRALAGGPTGELFF. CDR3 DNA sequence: TGCGCCAGCAGCCCACGGGCGCTAGCGGGAGGGCCCACCGGGGAGCTGTTTTTT.

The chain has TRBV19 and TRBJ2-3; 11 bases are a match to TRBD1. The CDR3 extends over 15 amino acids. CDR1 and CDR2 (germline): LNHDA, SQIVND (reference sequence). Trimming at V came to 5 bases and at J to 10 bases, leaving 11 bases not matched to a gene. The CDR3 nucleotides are TGTGCCAGTAGTGTCTTGGGGGACAGGGGGGCCCCGCAGTATTTT. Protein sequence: CASSVLGDRGAPQYF.

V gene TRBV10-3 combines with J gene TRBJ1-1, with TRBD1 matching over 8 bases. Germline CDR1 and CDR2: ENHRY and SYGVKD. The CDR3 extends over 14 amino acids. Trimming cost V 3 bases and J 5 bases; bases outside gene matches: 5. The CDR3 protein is CAISDDRGWTEAFF. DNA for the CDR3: TGTGCCATCAGTGACGACAGGGGATGGACTGAAGCTTTCTTT.

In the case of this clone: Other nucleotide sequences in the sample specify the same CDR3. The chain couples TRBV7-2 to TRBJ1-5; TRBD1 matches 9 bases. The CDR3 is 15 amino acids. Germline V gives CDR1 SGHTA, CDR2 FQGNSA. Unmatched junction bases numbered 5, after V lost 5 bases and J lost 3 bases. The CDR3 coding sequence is TGTGCCAGCAGCGCGGACAGGGGAATCAATCAGCCCCAGCATTTT. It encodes CASSADRGINQPQHF.

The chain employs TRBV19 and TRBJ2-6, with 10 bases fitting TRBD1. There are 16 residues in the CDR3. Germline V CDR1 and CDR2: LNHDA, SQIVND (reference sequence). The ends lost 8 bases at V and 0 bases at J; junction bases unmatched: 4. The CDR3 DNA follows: TGTGCCAGTTGTCGGGACAGGGGCTCTGGGGCCAACGTCCTGACTTTC. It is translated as CASCRDRGSGANVLTF.

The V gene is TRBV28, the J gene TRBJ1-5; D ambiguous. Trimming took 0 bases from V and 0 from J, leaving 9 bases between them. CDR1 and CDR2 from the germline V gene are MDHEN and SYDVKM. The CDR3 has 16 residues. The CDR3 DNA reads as TGTGCCAGCAGTTTATGGGGCCCGGATAGCAATCAGCCCCAGCATTTT. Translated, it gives CASSLWGPDSNQPQHF.

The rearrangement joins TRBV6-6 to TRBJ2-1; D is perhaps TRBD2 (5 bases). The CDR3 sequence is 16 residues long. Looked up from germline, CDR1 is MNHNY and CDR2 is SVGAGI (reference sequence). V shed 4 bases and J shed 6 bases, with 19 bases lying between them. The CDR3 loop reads CASSSPGLSEGNEQFF. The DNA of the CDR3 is TGTGCCAGCAGTTCCCCTGGACTTTCCGAGGGCAATGAGCAGTTCTTC.

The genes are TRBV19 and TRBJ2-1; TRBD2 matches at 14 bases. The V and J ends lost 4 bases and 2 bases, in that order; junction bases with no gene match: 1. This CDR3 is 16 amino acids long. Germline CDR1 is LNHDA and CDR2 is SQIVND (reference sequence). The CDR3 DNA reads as TGTGCCAGTAGTAGGACTAGCGGGAGGACCTACAATGAGCAGTTCTTC. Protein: CASSRTSGRTYNEQFF.

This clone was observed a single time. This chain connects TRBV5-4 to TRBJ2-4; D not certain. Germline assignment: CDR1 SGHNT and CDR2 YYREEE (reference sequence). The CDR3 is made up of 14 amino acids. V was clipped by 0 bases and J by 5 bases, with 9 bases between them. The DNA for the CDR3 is TGTGCCAGCAGCTTGGTTGGCAGCGAAAACATTCAGTACTTC. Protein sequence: CASSLVGSENIQYF.

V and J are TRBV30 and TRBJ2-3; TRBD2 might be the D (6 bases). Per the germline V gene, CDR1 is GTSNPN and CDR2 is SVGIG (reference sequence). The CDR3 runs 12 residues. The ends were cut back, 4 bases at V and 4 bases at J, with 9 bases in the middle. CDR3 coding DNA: TGTGCCTGGACCGGAGGGGCAGATACGCAGTATTTT. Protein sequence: CAWTGGADTQYF.

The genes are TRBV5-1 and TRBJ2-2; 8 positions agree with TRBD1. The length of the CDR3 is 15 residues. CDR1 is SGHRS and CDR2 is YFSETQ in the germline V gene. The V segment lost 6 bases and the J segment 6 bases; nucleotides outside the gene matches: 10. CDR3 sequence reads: CASTSGQGGSGELFF. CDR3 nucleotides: TGCGCCAGCACCTCAGGACAGGGTGGTTCCGGGGAGCTGTTTTTT.

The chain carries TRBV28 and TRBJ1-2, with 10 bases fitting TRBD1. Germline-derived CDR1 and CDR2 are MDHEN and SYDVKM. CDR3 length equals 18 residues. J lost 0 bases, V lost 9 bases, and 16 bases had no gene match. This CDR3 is CASWGTGVFVASNYGYTF. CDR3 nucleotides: TGTGCCAGTTGGGGGACAGGGGTGTTCGTTGCGTCTAACTATGGCTACACCTTC.

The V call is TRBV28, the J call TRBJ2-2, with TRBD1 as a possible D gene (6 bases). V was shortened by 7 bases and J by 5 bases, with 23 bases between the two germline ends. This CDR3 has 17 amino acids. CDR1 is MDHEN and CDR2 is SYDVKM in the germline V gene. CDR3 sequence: CASIPLGTGLGTGELFF. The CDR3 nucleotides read TGTGCCAGCATTCCCCTCGGTACAGGGCTAGGTACCGGGGAGCTGTTTTTT.